This T cell receptor (beta chain) was obtained from a study of blood T cell repertoires in COVID-19. The wider study: The United States, Italy and Spain supplied acute and convalescent COVID-19 samples. Sources were T cells, B-cell-depleted T cells, or PBMCs; the material itself was cDNA or gDNA.

Trimming cost V 3 bases and J 8 bases, with 18 bases left between them. CDR1 and CDR2 (germline): KGHSH, LQKENI. The CDR3 has 15 amino acids. How the authors handled the data: Researchers report that nucleated cell counts were estimated from reference gene primer amplification. Some clones are missing from TCRdb's copy, which holds only in-frame ones; the method was immunoSEQ multiplex PCR. That table supplies the V and J calls and clone size; D and trimming were determined from the DNA. The table records over 100,000 clones, approximately 81% of them present only once. The source of this sequence is a man aged 40-55 years with acute or convalescent COVID-19. The rearrangement uses TRBV18 and TRBJ2-3, with D possibly TRBD1 on 6 matching bases. Sequencing was carried out using peripheral blood. The CDR3 region has the DNA TGTGCCAGCTCACCCCAGGACAGAGCGTCGGGTACGCAGTATTTT. Translated: CASSPQDRASGTQYF.